This TCR beta chain was identified during a study of blood T cell repertoires in COVID-19. Study details: Acute and convalescent COVID-19 specimens originated in the United States, Italy and Spain. In each case, the material was cDNA or gDNA derived from T cells, B-cell-depleted T cells, or PBMCs.

In the original analysis: Reference gene primer amplification yielded estimated nucleated cell counts. Repertoires were generated with immunoSEQ multiplex PCR, while TCRdb's copy carries only in-frame clones and drops some. The V and J calls and clone size come from that table; D and trimming were worked out from the DNA. The sample lists approximately 240,000 clones; approximately 81% were seen once. V was trimmed by 5 bases and J by 3 bases, leaving 13 bases between them. The germline gives CDR1 LGHDT, CDR2 YNNKEL (reference sequence). CDR3 size: 14 residues. This sequence originates from a woman aged 55-69 years who had recovered from COVID-19. What was sequenced was peripheral blood. The chain joins TRBV3-1 (or the pseudogene TRBV3-2) to TRBJ1-2; D not resolved. CDR3 bases: TGTGCCAGCAGCGTTTACACAGCGGACTATGGCTACACCTTC. It specifies CASSVYTADYGYTF.